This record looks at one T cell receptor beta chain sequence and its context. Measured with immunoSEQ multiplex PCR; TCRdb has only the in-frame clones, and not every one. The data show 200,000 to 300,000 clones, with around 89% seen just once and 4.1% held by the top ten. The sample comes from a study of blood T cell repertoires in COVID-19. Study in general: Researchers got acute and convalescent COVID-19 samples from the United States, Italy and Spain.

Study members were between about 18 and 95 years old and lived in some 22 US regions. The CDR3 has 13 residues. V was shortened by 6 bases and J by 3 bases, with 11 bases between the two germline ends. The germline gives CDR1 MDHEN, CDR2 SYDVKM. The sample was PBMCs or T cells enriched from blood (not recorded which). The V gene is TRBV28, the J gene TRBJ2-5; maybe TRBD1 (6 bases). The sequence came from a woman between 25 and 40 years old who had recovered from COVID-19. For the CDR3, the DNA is TGTGCCAGCAGCTCCGGGGACAAAGAGACCCAGTACTTC. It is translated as CASSSGDKETQYF. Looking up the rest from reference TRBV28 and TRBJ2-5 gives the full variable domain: DVKVTQSSRYLVKRTGEKVFLECVQDMDHENMFWYRQDPGLGLRLIYFSYDVKMKEKGDIPEGYSVSREKKERFSLILESASTNQTSMYLCASSSGDKETQYFGPGTRLLVL.